The entry below gives a single TCR beta chain sequence along with its context. Its antigen remains unidentified. The data stem from a study of cytomegalovirus exposure and HLA in healthy donors. Whole-study findings and limits: Rarity held for most TCR sequences, but there were some public TCRs that occurred in many donors. In vitro testing confirmed a few CMV-associated chains as specific for CMV antigens. Most TCR beta V segments were productive about 90% or about 30% of the time in an earlier analysis. For most subjects, TCR beta sequences were reported to predict HLA-A and HLA-B alleles with accuracy.

The CDR3 is made up of 15 amino acids. CDR1 is SGHRS, CDR2 YFSETQ, per germline. V was clipped by 2 bases and J by 2 bases, with 13 bases between them. Primers included in the PCR were 60 Vbeta and 13 Jbeta primers. The repertoire was sequenced with immunoSEQ multiplex PCR; TCRdb's copy has only in-frame clones and lacks some. The repertoire includes over 150,000 clones, 80% of them detected once, and under 7.5% sits in the top ten. This sequence joins TRBV5-1 and TRBJ2-5, with D possibly TRBD1 on 6 matching bases. This TCR came from a man younger than 45 in good health and CMV-seropositive. Sequenced sample: PBMCs. The CDR3 is CASSLIRGFQETQYF. CDR3 DNA sequence: TGCGCCAGCAGCTTAATTAGGGGGTTTCAAGAGACCCAGTACTTC.